The 17 T cell receptor beta chains below all came from one sample that was sequenced in a study of identical twins. MiXCR, applied by TCRdb to the 5' RACE reads, yields one record per CDR3 protein. This sample yields 500,000 to 550,000 distinct CDR3 sequences, of which roughly a fifth are seen a single time; roughly 0.91% belongs to the top ten. These data were likewise used in another study, on T cells expressing NK-cell markers.

The specimen sequenced was CD4+ T cells sorted from blood. The receptor set was obtained from a woman in her late teens or twenties in good health.

Remarks on this clonotype: A much larger clone sits a single nucleotide away, making a read error possible. The chain links TRBV3-1 to TRBJ2-7; D uncertain. Trimming took off 0 bases at V and 3 bases at J, with 3 bases between the two ends. The CDR3 extends over 12 amino acids. Germline CDR1 LGHDT, CDR2 YNNKEL (reference sequence). The CDR3 DNA sequence: TGTGCCAGCAGCCAAGATAACTACGAGCAGTACTTC. Translated, it gives CASSQDNYEQYF.

This clonotype has just one count. V and J are TRBV12-3 or TRBV12-4 and TRBJ1-1; 8 bases fit TRBD1. This CDR3 region has 14 residues. V shed 6 bases and J 9 bases; nucleotides not matched to a gene: 12. CDR3 in DNA: TGTGCCAGCAGGAGAAGACAGGGGATAAATAAAGCTTTCTTT. Its translation: CASRRRQGINKAFF.

This clonotype was seen a few times. CDR3 loop: CASSRGGTYYEQYF. DNA for the CDR3: TGTGCCAGCAGCCGTGGCGGAACTTACTACGAGCAGTACTTC. The chain uses TRBV5-5 and TRBJ2-7; D gene unclear. V gave up 4 bases and J gave up 3 bases, with 14 bases separating them. CDR3 size: 14 residues. The V gene's germline CDR1 is SGHKS and CDR2 YYEKEE (reference sequence). Using reference TRBV5-5 and TRBJ2-7 for the parts outside the CDR3, the full variable domain is DAGVTQSPTHLIKTRGQQVTLRCSPISGHKSVSWYQQVLGQGPQFIFQYYEKEERGRGNFPDRFSARQFPNYSSELNVNALLLGDSALYLCASSRGGTYYEQYFGPGTRLTVT.

The chain links TRBV6-6 to TRBJ2-4; 7 bases map to TRBD2. The CDR3 runs 12 residues. CDR1 is MNHNY, CDR2 SVGAGI, per germline (reference sequence). The V segment lost 10 bases and the J segment 4 bases; nucleotides outside the gene matches: 4. Here the CDR3 DNA reads TGTGCCACGAGGGAGGGGAAAAACATTCAGTACTTC. Amino acids: CATREGKNIQYF.

The chain uses TRBV11-3 and TRBJ2-5; D remains ambiguous. Germline loops: CDR1 SGHNT, CDR2 YENEEA. Trimming stripped 1 base from V and 5 bases from J, with 11 bases between. The CDR3 is 14 amino acids. CDR3 loop: CASSLVLSGETQYF. In nucleotides, the CDR3 is TGTGCCAGCAGCTTAGTCCTATCAGGCGAGACCCAGTACTTC.

This clonotype was counted between two and nine times. The chain combines TRBV20-1 with TRBJ2-7; no reliable D call. CDR3 size: 11 residues. Looked up from germline, CDR1 is DFQATT and CDR2 is SNEGSKA (reference sequence). With 6 bases removed from V and 9 bases from J, the gap between germline ends came to 15 bases. The CDR3 DNA is TGCAGTGCCGGCGAAATGTCGCGGCAGTACTTC. Protein product: CSAGEMSRQYF.

This clonotype was seen ten or more times. The chain employs TRBV20-1 and TRBJ2-2; D assignment may be TRBD1 or TRBD2 (7 bases each). Germline V gene data show CDR1 as DFQATT and CDR2 as SNEGSKA (reference sequence). CDR3 length equals 13 residues. The V end lost 6 bases, the J end lost 4 bases, and 12 bases lay between the germline ends. The CDR3 DNA is TGCAGTGCGCTCAGGGGGGGCACCGGGGAGCTGTTTTTT. It yields the protein CSALRGGTGELFF.

The genes are TRBV20-1 and TRBJ2-7, with D uncertain. V lost 3 bases and J lost 2, with 5 bases in between. From germline, CDR1 is DFQATT and CDR2 SNEGSKA (reference sequence). This CDR3 is built from 11 residues. The chain's CDR3 is CSASLAYEQYF. The CDR3 region has the DNA TGCAGTGCTAGTCTGGCCTACGAGCAGTACTTC.

A few counts support this clonotype. The chain joins TRBV7-2 to TRBJ2-3, with D unclear. V dropped 2 bases and J dropped 4 bases, with 7 bases sitting between them. Germline loops: CDR1 SGHTA, CDR2 FQGNSA. The CDR3 runs 13 residues. CDR3 sequence: CASSLQAPDTQYF. CDR3 coding DNA: TGTGCCAGCAGCTTACAGGCCCCAGATACGCAGTATTTT.

The sample holds a few counts of this clonotype. The chain employs TRBV12-3 or TRBV12-4 and TRBJ2-1; 13 bases align to TRBD2. CDR3 length: 14 amino acids. V lost 5 bases, J lost 9 bases, and 4 bases stayed unmatched. CDR3: CASSRTSGRTEQFF. The CDR3 nucleotides are TGTGCCAGCAGTCGGACTAGCGGGAGAACTGAGCAGTTCTTC.

The chain is built from TRBV9 and TRBJ2-7, with 8 bases aligning to TRBD1. Germline V lookup: CDR1 SGDLS, CDR2 YYNGEE. This CDR3 region has 14 residues. V was clipped by 3 bases and J by 2 bases; unmatched bases: 4. The CDR3 region has the DNA TGTGCCAGCAGCGGGGGACAGGCGCCCTACGAGCAGTACTTC. Its protein is CASSGGQAPYEQYF. Full variable domain (rest looked up from reference TRBV9 and TRBJ2-7): DSGVTQTPKHLITATGQRVTLRCSPRSGDLSVYWYQQSLDQGLQFLIQYYNGEERAKGNILERFSAQQFPDLHSELNLSSLELGDSALYFCASSGGQAPYEQYFGPGTRLTVT.

This clonotype was seen just once. The chain has TRBV11-2 and TRBJ2-1; 7 bases line up with TRBD2. This CDR3 is 11 amino acids long. Per germline, CDR1 SGHAT and CDR2 FQNNGV. V shed 5 bases and J 10 bases; nucleotides not matched to a gene: 2. DNA for the CDR3: TGTGCCAGCAGCGCCGGGGGGGAGCAGTTCTTC. This translates into CASSAGGEQFF.

V usage is TRBV7-9 and J usage is TRBJ1-3; D remains ambiguous. The CDR3 has 17 amino acids. Trimming cost V 2 bases and J 0 bases, with 14 bases left between them. The germline V gene encodes CDR1 SEHNR and CDR2 FQNEAQ (reference sequence). The CDR3 here is CASSLSGGMHSGNTIYF. CDR3 nucleotides: TGTGCCAGCAGCTTATCAGGCGGCATGCACTCTGGAAACACCATATATTTT.

The V and J genes are TRBV7-2 and TRBJ2-7; D is uncertain. Germline V CDR1 and CDR2: SGHTA, FQGNSA. The CDR3 runs 13 residues. V lost 3 bases to trimming and J lost 4 bases, with 10 bases between them. CDR3 sequence reads: CASSLRQEYEQYF. The CDR3 DNA reads TGTGCCAGCAGCTTGCGTCAGGAATACGAGCAGTACTTC.

The rearrangement joins TRBV25-1 to TRBJ2-3; D is uncertain. Germline assignment: CDR1 MGHDK and CDR2 SYGVNS. This CDR3 has 14 residues. Trimming shortened V by 4 bases and J by 0 bases, and 8 bases separated the two germline ends. The CDR3 reads CASSARESTDTQYF. In DNA, the CDR3 is TGTGCCAGCAGTGCCCGAGAGAGCACAGATACGCAGTATTTT.

This clonotype was recorded at least ten times. One end of the junction varies from germline; a read error may be responsible. This chain connects TRBV7-9 to TRBJ2-3, with 8 bases lining up with TRBD2. The germline gives CDR1 SEHNR, CDR2 FQNEAQ (reference sequence). The CDR3 runs 14 residues. The CDR3, as DNA: TGCGCCAGCAGCCCGGGACTAGTGGCAGATACGCAGTATTTT. Protein: CASSPGLVADTQYF.

CDR3 amino acids: CAWRPGQGLNEKLFF. CDR3 in DNA: TGTGCCTGGAGACCGGGACAGGGCCTAAATGAAAAACTGTTTTTT. This chain connects TRBV30 to TRBJ1-4; TRBD1 matches 9 bases. The V gene's germline CDR1 is GTSNPN and CDR2 SVGIG (reference sequence). The CDR3 contains 15 residues. J was trimmed by 5 bases and V by 3 bases; bases with no gene match: 7.